The 26 T cell receptor beta chains listed next were all sequenced from one sample in a study of OX40 agonist ivuxolimab in advanced cancers. Measured with immunoSEQ multiplex PCR; TCRdb has only the in-frame clones, and not every one. In the table there are about 18,000 clones, about 71% of which are singletons. The material sequenced was CD4+ or CD8+ T cells sorted from blood, taken in a trial of the OX40 agonist ivuxolimab. These receptor sequences come from an adult with an advanced solid tumor such as melanoma, head and neck, liver or kidney cancer.

The rearrangement links TRBV4-3 to TRBJ1-2; possible D gene TRBD1, 6 bases. V lost 0 bases and J lost 2, with 7 bases in between. The CDR3 loop spans 14 amino acids. Germline CDR1 LGHNA, CDR2 YSLEER. CDR3 sequence reads: CASSQDRGNYGYTF. In DNA, the CDR3 is TGCGCCAGCAGCCAAGACAGGGGAAACTATGGCTACACCTTC.

This clone was counted a few times. J is TRBJ1-1 and V is TRBV11-3, with D perhaps TRBD1 (6 bases). Trimming removed 5 bases from V and 1 base from J, with 11 bases in between. The CDR3 length is 14 residues. Germline values: CDR1 SGHNT, CDR2 YENEEA. The CDR3 spells CASSPRGGNTEAFF. The DNA for the CDR3 is TGTGCCAGCAGCCCCAGGGGAGGGAACACTGAAGCTTTCTTT.

The V and J genes are TRBV6-6 and TRBJ1-2; TRBD1 matches at 9 bases. The trim removed 6 bases at V and 8 bases at J, leaving 13 bases unmatched. The CDR3 contains 15 residues. Germline lookup yields CDR1 MNHNY and CDR2 SVGAGI (reference sequence). CDR3 loop: CASRGTGNRREGYTF. CDR3 DNA: TGTGCCAGCAGGGGGACAGGGAATCGTCGGGAAGGCTACACCTTC.

The chain is built from TRBV9 and TRBJ2-3; TRBD2 might be the D (6 bases). This CDR3 has 13 amino acids. Germline V gives CDR1 SGDLS, CDR2 YYNGEE. The V end lost 3 bases, the J end lost 4 bases, and 9 bases lay between the germline ends. CDR3 in amino acids: CASSAGGPDTQYF. The DNA for the CDR3 is TGTGCCAGCAGCGCCGGAGGGCCAGATACGCAGTATTTT.

The chain joins TRBV28 to TRBJ2-2, with a weak D call TRBD1 (6 bases). From germline, CDR1 is MDHEN and CDR2 SYDVKM. The CDR3 has 16 residues. Trimming cost V 4 bases and J 3 bases, with 15 bases left between them. The CDR3 protein is CASSWPGQRYTGELFF. CDR3 sequence (DNA): TGTGCCAGCAGTTGGCCGGGACAACGTTACACCGGGGAGCTGTTTTTT. Filled out from reference TRBV28 and TRBJ2-2, the complete variable domain reads DVKVTQSSRYLVKRTGEKVFLECVQDMDHENMFWYRQDPGLGLRLIYFSYDVKMKEKGDIPEGYSVSREKKERFSLILESASTNQTSMYLCASSWPGQRYTGELFFGEGSRLTVL.

The chain recombines TRBV7-3 with TRBJ1-1; D ambiguous. The germline V gene encodes CDR1 SGHTA and CDR2 FQGTGA. The germline V and J ends were trimmed by 5 bases and 1 base, with 11 bases remaining between them. The CDR3 has 14 residues. The CDR3 DNA sequence: TGTGCCAGCAGCCTTGCGGGAGGGAACACTGAAGCTTTCTTT. Residues: CASSLAGGNTEAFF.

The chain combines TRBV27 with TRBJ1-5, with D hard to call. Germline CDR1 MNHEY, CDR2 SMNVEV (reference sequence). CDR3 length equals 13 residues. Trimming removed 4 bases at V and 2 bases at J, with 6 bases between. The CDR3 region has the DNA TGTGCCAGCAGTTACCAGGGCAATCAGCCCCAGCATTTT. Translation gives CASSYQGNQPQHF.

The chain is built from TRBV5-8 and TRBJ2-3; TRBD2 agrees at 14 bases. CDR1 and CDR2 (germline): SGHTS, YDEGEE. The junction had 2 bases not matched to a gene; V was cut back by 0 bases and J by 5 bases. This CDR3 spans 16 amino acids. Here the CDR3 reads CASSLAGTSGRDTQYF. The CDR3, as DNA: TGTGCCAGCAGCTTGGCAGGGACTAGCGGGAGAGATACGCAGTATTTT.

The CDR3 nucleotides read TGTGCCAGCAGCTACCGGGACTCCCCCGGCGGTACGCAGTATTTT. Amino acid sequence: CASSYRDSPGGTQYF. The chain employs TRBV11-2 and TRBJ2-3; a possible D gene is TRBD2 (6 bases). Germline CDR1 and CDR2: SGHAT and FQNNGV. V dropped 4 bases and J dropped 8 bases, with 19 bases sitting between them. The CDR3 contains 15 residues.

The V call is TRBV28, the J call TRBJ2-5, with a tentative D call TRBD1 (6 bases). Germline V lookup: CDR1 MDHEN, CDR2 SYDVKM. Between the trimmed V and J ends, which lost 5 bases and 5 bases, there was a span of 24 bases. CDR3 size: 17 residues. The CDR3 sequence is CASSIAGAQLGVETQYF. Here the CDR3 DNA reads TGTGCCAGCAGTATTGCAGGGGCCCAGCTAGGAGTGGAGACCCAGTACTTC.

The CDR3 DNA follows: TGTGCCAGCAGTTTTCCCGGACAGGTTAACACCGGGGAGCTGTTTTTT. Its translation: CASSFPGQVNTGELFF. The chain recombines TRBV28 with TRBJ2-2; 7 bases are shared with TRBD1. The V and J ends lost 3 bases and 2 bases, in that order; junction bases with no gene match: 6. Germline-derived CDR1 and CDR2 are MDHEN and SYDVKM. The CDR3 covers 16 residues.

This chain connects TRBV6-1 to TRBJ2-7, with 10 bases that match TRBD2. Trimming took 3 bases from V and 4 from J; bases not matched to a gene: 6. The CDR3 is 15 amino acids. CDR1 and CDR2 from the germline V gene are MNHNS and SASEGT. CDR3 amino acids: CASSEPPLAGYEQYF. DNA of the CDR3: TGTGCCAGCAGTGAGCCCCCACTAGCGGGGTACGAGCAGTACTTC.

V and J are TRBV5-4 and TRBJ1-1; TRBD1 might be the D (6 bases). This CDR3 contains 13 residues. Germline CDR1 and CDR2: SGHNT and YYREEE (reference sequence). Trimming cost V 4 bases and J 6 bases, with 13 bases left between them. The DNA for the CDR3 is TGTGCCAGCAGCCTCGACAGGCGACCTGAAGCTTTCTTT. It encodes CASSLDRRPEAFF. The full variable domain, its missing parts supplied by reference TRBV5-4 and TRBJ1-1, is ETGVTQSPTHLIKTRGQQVTLRCSSQSGHNTVSWYQQALGQGPQFIFQYYREEENGRGNFPPRFSGLQFPNYSSELNVNALELDDSALYLCASSLDRRPEAFFGQGTRLTVV.

V usage is TRBV19 and J usage is TRBJ2-2; a possible D gene is TRBD2 (5 bases). Germline CDR1 is LNHDA and CDR2 is SQIVND (reference sequence). Trimming left V 3 bases short and J 6 bases short, with 11 bases between. The CDR3 consists of 14 residues. The CDR3 DNA reads as TGTGCCAGTAGTATTTCGGGGTTGTCCGGGGAGCTGTTTTTT. It translates to CASSISGLSGELFF. Based on the CDR3 plus reference TRBV19 and TRBJ2-2, the full variable domain is DGGITQSPKYLFRKEGQNVTLSCEQNLNHDAMYWYRQDPGQGLRLIYYSQIVNDFQKGDIAEGYSVSREKKESFPLTVTSAQKNPTAFYLCASSISGLSGELFFGEGSRLTVL.

The genes are TRBV11-2 and TRBJ2-3; D possibly corresponds to TRBD2 (5 bases). V lost 5 bases to trimming and J lost 4 bases, with 13 bases between them. Germline CDR1 SGHAT, CDR2 FQNNGV. This CDR3 has 14 residues. The CDR3 DNA is TGTGCCAGCAGCACTAGTGGCGGTGCAGATACGCAGTATTTT. It yields the protein CASSTSGGADTQYF. The full variable domain, completed using reference TRBV11-2 and TRBJ2-3, is EAGVAQSPRYKIIEKRQSVAFWCNPISGHATLYWYQQILGQGPKLLIQFQNNGVVDDSQLPKDRFSAERLKGVDSTLKIQPAKLEDSAVYLCASSTSGGADTQYFGPGTRLTVL.

This chain uses TRBV9 with TRBJ2-7; unclear D gene. The CDR3 runs to 14 residues. Trimming removed 2 bases from V and 6 bases from J, with 15 bases in between. The germline CDR1 and CDR2 sequences are SGDLS and YYNGEE. The CDR3 spells CASSVSTYGSEQYF. CDR3 in DNA: TGTGCCAGCAGCGTCTCGACGTACGGTAGCGAGCAGTACTTC.

On this clone itself: Other nucleotide sequences from this sample produce the same CDR3. The rearrangement uses TRBV27 and TRBJ2-6; D ambiguous. Germline CDR1 and CDR2: MNHEY and SMNVEV (reference sequence). V shed 5 bases and J shed 3 bases, with 8 bases lying between them. The CDR3 is made up of 14 amino acids. The chain's CDR3 is CASSRTHGANVLTF. The CDR3 DNA is TGTGCCAGCAGTCGGACCCATGGGGCCAACGTCCTGACTTTC.

This chain uses TRBV19 with TRBJ2-1; no firm D call. Germline V lookup: CDR1 LNHDA, CDR2 SQIVND (reference sequence). There are 12 residues in the CDR3. V lost 4 bases to trimming and J lost 3 bases, with 4 bases between them. CDR3 nucleotide sequence: TGTGCCAGTAGTACGCACTACAATGAGCAGTTCTTC. Its protein product is CASSTHYNEQFF.

This clone is a singleton in its sample. The chain recombines TRBV6-5 with TRBJ2-7; 12 bases line up with TRBD2. Germline loops: CDR1 MNHEY, CDR2 SVGAGI. J lost 6 bases, V lost 5 bases, and 5 bases had no gene match. This CDR3 is built from 14 residues. CDR3 sequence reads: CASSEQLAGGEQYF. The CDR3 DNA reads TGTGCCAGCAGTGAACAACTAGCGGGAGGCGAGCAGTACTTC.

The V and J genes are TRBV7-2 and TRBJ2-1; 9 bases are a match to TRBD2. The CDR3 length is 14 residues. The J segment lost 8 bases and the V segment lost 1 base, leaving 3 bases of the junction unmatched. Germline-derived CDR1 and CDR2 are SGHTA and FQGNSA. The CDR3 sequence: CASSLGLADDEQFF. The CDR3 region has the DNA TGTGCCAGCAGCTTAGGACTAGCGGACGATGAGCAGTTCTTC.

This clone came up a few times. The chain is built from TRBV28 and TRBJ1-2, with a possible D match to TRBD1 (5 bases). The CDR3 consists of 15 residues. Trimming removed 6 bases at V and 8 bases at J, with 22 bases between. Germline loops: CDR1 MDHEN, CDR2 SYDVKM. This CDR3 reads CASSTPGESANGYTF. In DNA form, the CDR3 reads TGTGCCAGCAGCACCCCGGGGGAGAGCGCGAACGGCTACACCTTC.

The chain's CDR3 is CASSLDLGAGEKLFF. The DNA of the CDR3 is TGTGCCAGCAGCTTAGATCTGGGAGCGGGTGAAAAACTGTTTTTT. V and J are TRBV7-9 and TRBJ1-4, with no clear D. The V end was cut by 1 base, the J end by 7 bases, with 13 bases between. The CDR3 loop spans 15 amino acids. Per the germline V gene, CDR1 is SEHNR and CDR2 is FQNEAQ (reference sequence).

The gene calls are TRBV2 and TRBJ2-3; 9 bases line up with TRBD2. V dropped 5 bases and J dropped 0; count of bases not matched to a gene: 3. This CDR3 is built from 15 residues. Per germline, CDR1 SNHLY and CDR2 FYNNEI. The CDR3 DNA reads TGTGCCAGCAGTCCCCTAGCGGGAAGCACAGATACGCAGTATTTT. Translating gives CASSPLAGSTDTQYF.

The rearrangement joins TRBV7-9 to TRBJ2-7; TRBD2 matches at 11 bases. The germline V gene encodes CDR1 SEHNR and CDR2 FQNEAQ (reference sequence). V lost 1 base and J lost 4; bases outside the gene matches: 9. The CDR3 length is 17 residues. The CDR3 coding sequence is TGTGCCAGCAGCTTAGGATCCGGACTAGCGGGTTATTACGAGCAGTACTTC. It codes for CASSLGSGLAGYYEQYF. Full variable domain (missing parts from reference TRBV7-9 and TRBJ2-7): DTGVSQNPRHKITKRGQNVTFRCDPISEHNRLYWYRQTLGQGPEFLTYFQNEAQLEKSRLLSDRFSAERPKGSFSTLEIQRTEQGDSAMYLCASSLGSGLAGYYEQYFGPGTRLTVT.

The rearrangement uses TRBV29-1 and TRBJ2-2; TRBD2 aligns across 7 bases. The CDR3 is 15 residues long. Germline lookup yields CDR1 SQVTM and CDR2 ANQGSEA. V dropped 4 bases and J dropped 3; count of bases not matched to a gene: 8. As DNA, the CDR3 is TGCAGCGTTGCCCCGCGGGAGAGTTACACCGGGGAGCTGTTTTTT. Protein product: CSVAPRESYTGELFF.

This clone was observed a few times. V is TRBV5-1 and J is TRBJ2-2, with D perhaps TRBD1 (5 bases). This CDR3 spans 16 amino acids. Germline values: CDR1 SGHRS, CDR2 YFSETQ. V was pared by 4 bases and J by 4 bases, with 17 bases between. This CDR3 is CASSPLETDFTGELFF. The DNA for the CDR3 is TGCGCCAGCAGCCCCCTGGAGACAGACTTCACCGGGGAGCTGTTTTTT.